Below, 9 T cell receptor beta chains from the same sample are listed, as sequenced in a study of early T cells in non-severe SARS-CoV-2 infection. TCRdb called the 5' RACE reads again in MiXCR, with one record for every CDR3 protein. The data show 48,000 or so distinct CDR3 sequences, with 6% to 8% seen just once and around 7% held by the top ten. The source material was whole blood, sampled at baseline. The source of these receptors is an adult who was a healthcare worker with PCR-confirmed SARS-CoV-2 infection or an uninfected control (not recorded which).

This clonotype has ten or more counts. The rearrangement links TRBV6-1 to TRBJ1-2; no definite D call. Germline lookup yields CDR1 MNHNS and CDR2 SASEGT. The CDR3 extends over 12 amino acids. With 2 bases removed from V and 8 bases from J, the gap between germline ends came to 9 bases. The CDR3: CASSEFLGGYTF. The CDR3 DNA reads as TGTGCCAGCAGTGAATTCTTAGGGGGCTACACCTTC.

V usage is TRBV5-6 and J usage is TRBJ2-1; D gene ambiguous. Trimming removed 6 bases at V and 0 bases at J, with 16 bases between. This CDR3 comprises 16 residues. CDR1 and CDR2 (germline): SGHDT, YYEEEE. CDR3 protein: CASTRRLPSSYNEQFF. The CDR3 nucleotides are TGTGCCAGCACCCGGCGGCTGCCGAGCTCCTACAATGAGCAGTTCTTC. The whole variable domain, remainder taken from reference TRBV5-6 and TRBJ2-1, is DAGVTQSPTHLIKTRGQQVTLRCSPKSGHDTVSWYQQALGQGPQFIFQYYEEEERQRGNFPDRFSGHQFPNYSSELNVNALLLGDSALYLCASTRRLPSSYNEQFFGPGTRLTVL.

In DNA, the CDR3 is TGTGCCACCAGTGAGCGACAGCGTACGAACACCGGGGAGCTGTTTTTT. The encoded protein is CATSERQRTNTGELFF. The chain couples TRBV24-1 to TRBJ2-2, with D possibly being TRBD1 (5 bases). This CDR3 spans 16 amino acids. V lost 4 bases, J lost 0 bases, and 11 bases lay in between. Germline V gives CDR1 KGHDR, CDR2 SFDVKD.

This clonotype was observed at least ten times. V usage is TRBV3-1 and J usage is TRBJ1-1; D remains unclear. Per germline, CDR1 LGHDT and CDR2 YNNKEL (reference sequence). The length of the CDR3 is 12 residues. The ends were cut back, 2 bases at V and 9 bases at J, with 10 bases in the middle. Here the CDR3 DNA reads TGTGCCAGCAGCCAATTGGACGCCCAAGCTTTCTTT. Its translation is CASSQLDAQAFF.

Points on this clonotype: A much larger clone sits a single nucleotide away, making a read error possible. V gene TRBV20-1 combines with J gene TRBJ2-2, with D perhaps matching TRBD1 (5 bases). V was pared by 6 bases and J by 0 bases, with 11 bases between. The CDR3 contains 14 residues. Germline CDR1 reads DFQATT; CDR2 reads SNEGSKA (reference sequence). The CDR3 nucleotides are TGCAGTGCCGAGGAGACAGCGAACACCGGGGAGCTGTTTTTT. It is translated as CSAEETANTGELFF.

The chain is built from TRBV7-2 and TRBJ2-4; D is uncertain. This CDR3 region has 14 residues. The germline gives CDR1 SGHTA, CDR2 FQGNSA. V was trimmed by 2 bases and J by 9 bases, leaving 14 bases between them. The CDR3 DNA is TGTGCCAGCAGCTTAAGGCCTCCCCCGGGCATTCAGTACTTC. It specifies CASSLRPPPGIQYF. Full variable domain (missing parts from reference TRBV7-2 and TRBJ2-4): GAGVSQSPSNKVTEKGKDVELRCDPISGHTALYWYRQSLGQGLEFLIYFQGNSAPDKSGLPSDRFSAERTGGSVSTLTIQRTQQEDSAVYLCASSLRPPPGIQYFGAGTRLSVL.

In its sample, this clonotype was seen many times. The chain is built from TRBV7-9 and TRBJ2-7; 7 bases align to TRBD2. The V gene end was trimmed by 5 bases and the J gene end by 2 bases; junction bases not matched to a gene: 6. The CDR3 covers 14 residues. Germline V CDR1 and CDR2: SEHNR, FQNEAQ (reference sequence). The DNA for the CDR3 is TGTGCCAGCAGCCCTACTAGCGTTGCCTACGAGCAGTACTTC. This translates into CASSPTSVAYEQYF.

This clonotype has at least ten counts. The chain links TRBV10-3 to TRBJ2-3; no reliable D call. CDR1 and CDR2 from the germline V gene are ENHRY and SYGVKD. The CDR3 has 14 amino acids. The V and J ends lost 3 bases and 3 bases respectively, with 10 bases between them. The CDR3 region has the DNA TGTGCCATCAGTGACTGGCAGGAGACAGATACGCAGTATTTT. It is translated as CAISDWQETDTQYF.

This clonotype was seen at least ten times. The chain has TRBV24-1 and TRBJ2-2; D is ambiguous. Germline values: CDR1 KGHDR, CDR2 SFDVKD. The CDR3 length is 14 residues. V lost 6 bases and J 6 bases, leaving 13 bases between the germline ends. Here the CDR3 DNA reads TGTGCCACCAGTACCCTCCCTGCCTCCGGGGAGCTGTTTTTT. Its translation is CATSTLPASGELFF.